A selection of T cell receptor beta chains follows, all from one sample in a study of blood T cell repertoires in COVID-19. TCRdb's table, derived via immunoSEQ multiplex PCR, lists solely in-frame clones and lacks some. The table lists about 210,000 clones, about 86% of them singletons. Sequencing used PBMCs or T cells enriched from blood (not recorded which). The receptors here all came from a woman aged 25 to 39 who had been exposed to COVID-19. Each CDR3 is given with its conserved first and last residue. The D gene is left open where the match is weak. Not all rows give a size; the values are once, few, many and, for expanded clones, a class.

D gene: -; J gene: TRBJ1-1; V gene: TRBV2; clone size: few; CDR3 length: 13; CDR3 DNA: TGTGCCAGCAGTGAAGCGACAGGCACTGAAGCTTTCTTT; CDR3 protein: CASSEATGTEAFF
D gene: TRBD2; J gene: TRBJ2-5; V gene: TRBV5-4; clone size: -; CDR3 length: 14; CDR3 DNA: TGTGCCAGCAGCAAAAACGGGGGGAAGGAGACCCAGTACTTC; CDR3 protein: CASSKNGGKETQYF
D gene: -; J gene: TRBJ2-1; V gene: TRBV2; clone size: -; CDR3 length: 13; CDR3 DNA: TGTGCCAGCAACAAGAGAGGGGAGGATGAGCAGTTCTTC; CDR3 protein: CASNKRGEDEQFF
D gene: TRBD1; J gene: TRBJ1-1; V gene: TRBV13; clone size: -; CDR3 length: 14; CDR3 DNA: TGTGCCAGCAGCCTCGACAGGGGGCGGACTGAAGCTTTCTTT; CDR3 protein: CASSLDRGRTEAFF
D gene: TRBD1; J gene: TRBJ2-5; V gene: TRBV11-2; clone size: -; CDR3 length: 14; CDR3 DNA: TGTGCCAGCAGACAAACAGGGGGCGCAGAGACCCAGTACTTC; CDR3 protein: CASRQTGGAETQYF
D gene: -; J gene: TRBJ1-2; V gene: TRBV12-3/TRBV12-4; clone size: -; CDR3 length: 13; CDR3 DNA: TGTGCCAGCAGCCTCGGGGGGGCATATGGCTACACCTTC; CDR3 protein: CASSLGGAYGYTF
D gene: TRBD2; J gene: TRBJ2-7; V gene: TRBV5-4; clone size: once; CDR3 length: 15; CDR3 DNA: TGTGCCAGCGCAGATCTAGCGGGGGTCAACTACGAGCAGTACTTC; CDR3 protein: CASADLAGVNYEQYF
D gene: TRBD1; J gene: TRBJ1-1; V gene: TRBV9; clone size: -; CDR3 length: 14; CDR3 DNA: TGTGCCAGCAGCGTAAGTCCAGGGGGTGGTGAAGCTTTCTTT; CDR3 protein: CASSVSPGGGEAFF
D gene: -; J gene: TRBJ1-6; V gene: TRBV2; clone size: -; CDR3 length: 13; CDR3 DNA: TGTGCCAGCATCGAGGCATGGAATTCACCCCTCCACTTT; CDR3 protein: CASIEAWNSPLHF
D gene: TRBD1; J gene: TRBJ1-6; V gene: TRBV9; clone size: -; CDR3 length: 15; CDR3 DNA: TGTGCCAGCAGCGTAGAGAACAGGGGGCCCTCACCCCTCCACTTT; CDR3 protein: CASSVENRGPSPLHF
D gene: -; J gene: TRBJ1-5; V gene: TRBV30; clone size: -; CDR3 length: 14; CDR3 DNA: TGTGCCTGGAGTGTGGTGGGGGCTATGGAGCCCCAGCATTTT; CDR3 protein: CAWSVVGAMEPQHF
D gene: -; J gene: TRBJ1-3; V gene: TRBV19; clone size: -; CDR3 length: 14; CDR3 DNA: TGTGCCAGTAGCGCCGGGACACCCGGAGGCACCATATATTTT; CDR3 protein: CASSAGTPGGTIYF
D gene: -; J gene: TRBJ1-4; V gene: TRBV5-1; clone size: once; CDR3 length: 16; CDR3 DNA: TGCGCCAGCAGCTTGGGGGACTTTGCAACTAATGAAAAACTGTTTTTT; CDR3 protein: CASSLGDFATNEKLFF
D gene: -; J gene: TRBJ1-1; V gene: TRBV20-1; clone size: -; CDR3 length: 10; CDR3 DNA: TGCAGTGCTCGGGGCACTGAAGCTTTCTTT; CDR3 protein: CSARGTEAFF
D gene: -; J gene: TRBJ2-4; V gene: TRBV27; clone size: medium-sized; CDR3 length: 14; CDR3 DNA: TGTGCCAGCAGTTTAAATGGGGGCTTAAACATTCAGTACTTC; CDR3 protein: CASSLNGGLNIQYF
D gene: -; J gene: TRBJ1-2; V gene: TRBV7-9; clone size: -; CDR3 length: 15; CDR3 DNA: TGTGCCAGCAGCCTAGGTGGGGCCCTAAACTATGGCTACACCTTC; CDR3 protein: CASSLGGALNYGYTF